The clone carrying this TCR beta chain was observed at least ten times. The sample originates from a study of T cells in Graves' hyperthyroidism and ophthalmopathy. Amplification of TCR beta CDR3 regions used RNA as the template. When the TCR CDR3 underwent first-round RT-PCR, the HTBI primer set was used. One entry per CDR3 protein, called by TCRdb with MiXCR from the multiplex PCR reads. The sample lists fewer than 650,000 distinct CDR3 sequences, 12% to 15% occurring once. This CDR3 contains 15 residues. J was trimmed by 2 bases and V by 1 base; bases with no gene match: 2. CDR1 is SGHDN and CDR2 is FVKESK in the germline V gene.

The receptor comes from a woman aged 18-35 years with Graves' ophthalmopathy. The sample comprised blood. The J gene is TRBJ2-1, the V gene TRBV14; 7 bases map to TRBD2. In DNA form, the CDR3 reads TGTGCCAGCAGCCAAGGGGGGAGGGCCTACAATGAGCAGTTCTTC. It yields the protein CASSQGGRAYNEQFF.